This TCR beta chain is drawn from a study of CXCR3-negative and CXCR3-positive naive CD8 T cells. Study-level background: Sequencing yielded about 135 million TRB reads, roughly 1.5 +/- 0.3 million per library. Whole-study results and caveats: In both naive subsets diversity was comparably high, whereas memory CD8+ cells showed much lower diversity. Greater hydrophobicity was found in TRB CDR3s of CXCR3-positive naive cells than of CXCR3-negative naive cells.

CD45RO-CCR7+CD27+CD95- characterized naive CD8+ T cells. The TRB libraries of cDNA were built by UMI-labeled 5' RACE. TCRdb reprocessed the 5' RACE reads; each CDR3 protein has one entry and no DNA is given. The specimen's table records approximately 47,000 distinct CDR3 sequences. Concerning this clonotype: No antigen is known for it.

The CDR3 covers 14 residues. The TCR originated in a human donor in good health. Some clones in this sample may be carry-over from other donors' samples. The chain recombines TRBV12-3 or TRBV12-4 with TRBJ1-2. Sequencing input: naive CXCR3- CD8+ T cells from blood. Subset specified: CD45RO-CCR7+CD27+CD95- naive CD8+ T cells lacking CXCR3 (TNR3-). This chain's CDR3 is CASRSAGGKGYYTF.